The sequence of this T cell receptor (beta chain) was determined in a study of cytomegalovirus exposure and HLA in healthy donors. Notes on the study in general: A list of roughly 180 TCR beta chains associated with cytomegalovirus was given.

About this clone: Its antigen is undetermined.

Primers: 60 Vbeta forward and 13 Jbeta reverse. Data came from immunoSEQ multiplex PCR; TCRdb stores just in-frame clones and leaves some out. The profile shows about 120,000 clones, under 90% of them singletons. There are 14 residues in the CDR3. Germline CDR1 SGHTA, CDR2 FQGNSA. V lost 4 bases and J lost 8; bases outside the gene matches: 8. Input material: PBMCs. The rearrangement links TRBV7-2 to TRBJ2-3; 8 nucleotides line up with TRBD2. The TCR comes from a woman in her thirties in good health and CMV-seronegative. As DNA, the CDR3 is TGTGCCAGCAGCTATAGCGGGACTGGAGGTACGCAGTATTTT. As protein: CASSYSGTGGTQYF.